This T cell receptor (beta chain) is from a study of shared clonotypes between healthy human individuals. General observations from the study: Generally, naive subsets came out with larger estimated richness than memory subsets.

The deep-level immunoSEQ assay was used. Some clones are missing from TCRdb's copy, which holds only in-frame ones; the method was immunoSEQ multiplex PCR. The sample lists some 2 million clones; just under 95% were seen once. As for this clone: The antigen remains undetermined.

The germline V and J ends were trimmed by 3 bases and 1 base, with 6 bases remaining between them. The CDR3 contains 13 residues. Germline V gene data show CDR1 as LNHDA and CDR2 as SQIVND (reference sequence). Selected positively for CCR7 and CD45RO-negative, naive CD8 cells excluded terminally differentiated effector memory CD45RA+ cells. Sequenced sample: naive CD8+ T cells sorted from blood. This chain connects TRBV19 to TRBJ1-1, with no clear D. This TCR was recovered from a man aged 18 to 30 in good health. The CDR3 nucleotides are TGTGCCAGTAGTATTCCATGGAACACTGAAGCTTTCTTT. It encodes CASSIPWNTEAFF.